The 31 T cell receptor beta chains in this list originate from one sample, sequenced in a study of shared clonotypes between healthy human individuals. Here immunoSEQ multiplex PCR was the method, and the copy in TCRdb shows in-frame clones only, minus some. The data contain around 2,100,000 clones, approximately 95% of them singletons. Naive CD8 populations comprised CD45RO-negative cells positively selected for CCR7, excluding terminally differentiated effector memory CD45RA+ cells. The source material was naive CD8+ T cells sorted from blood. The receptors here all came from a young man in good health.

The chain employs TRBV11-2 and TRBJ2-7; the match to TRBD1 covers 8 bases. J gave up 12 bases and V 3 bases, and 7 bases lay outside the gene matches. Germline V gene lookup returns CDR1 SGHAT and CDR2 FQNNGV. This CDR3 has 12 amino acids. DNA of the CDR3: TGTGCCAGCAGCTTGGGACAGGCTCAAGCGTACTTC. Encoded protein: CASSLGQAQAYF.

This chain joins TRBV5-6 and TRBJ2-7; 11 positions match TRBD2. J was trimmed by 7 bases and V by 6 bases; bases with no gene match: 9. The CDR3 is 14 amino acids. Germline CDR1 SGHDT, CDR2 YYEEEE. The chain's CDR3 is CASTILAGVSEQYF. The DNA of the CDR3 is TGTGCCAGCACCATACTAGCGGGGGTTTCTGAGCAGTACTTC.

The chain recombines TRBV5-4 with TRBJ2-2, with D maybe TRBD2 (7 bases). Trimming cost V 4 bases and J 0 bases, with 16 bases left between them. There are 17 residues in the CDR3. Germline assignment: CDR1 SGHNT and CDR2 YYREEE (reference sequence). The CDR3 nucleotides are TGTGCCAGCAGCCCACCGAGGGGGGGGGCGAACACCGGGGAGCTGTTTTTT. Translation gives CASSPPRGGANTGELFF.

In regard to this clone: Other DNA sequences of this sample code for an identical CDR3. The rearrangement joins TRBV9 to TRBJ1-5, with D hard to call. The germline CDR1 and CDR2 sequences are SGDLS and YYNGEE. V lost 0 bases and J 4 bases, leaving 11 bases between the germline ends. The CDR3 covers 15 residues. This chain's CDR3 is CASSVGGSVNQPQHF. The CDR3 DNA reads TGTGCCAGCAGCGTAGGGGGTTCTGTTAATCAGCCCCAGCATTTT.

The gene calls are TRBV11-1 and TRBJ1-6; no clear D gene. CDR1 SGHAT and CDR2 FQDESV come from the germline V gene (reference sequence). Trimming pared 5 bases from V and 1 base from J, leaving 15 bases between. The CDR3 consists of 17 residues. This chain's CDR3 is CASSQAGRWSYNSPLHF. The CDR3 bases are TGTGCCAGCAGCCAAGCGGGTCGATGGTCCTATAATTCACCCCTCCACTTT.

The CDR3 DNA is TGTGCCAGCAGCGGCAAAATTACCGACGAGCAGTACTTC. It encodes CASSGKITDEQYF. The rearrangement uses TRBV2 and TRBJ2-7, with no clear D. Trimming left V 6 bases short and J 5 bases short, with 14 bases between. The CDR3 sequence is 13 residues long. CDR1 is SNHLY, CDR2 FYNNEI, per germline.

The chain couples TRBV4-1 to TRBJ2-1; D is ambiguous. Trimming shortened V by 5 bases and J by 3 bases, and 14 bases separated the two germline ends. The germline CDR1 and CDR2 sequences are MGHRA and YSYEKL. This CDR3 is built from 15 residues. CDR3 protein: CASSSPGGNYNEQFF. CDR3 bases: TGCGCCAGCAGCTCCCCGGGCGGAAACTACAATGAGCAGTTCTTC.

About this clone: The sample contains more than one DNA sequence encoding this CDR3. V usage is TRBV7-9 and J usage is TRBJ2-2; D is uncertain. Between the trimmed V and J ends, which lost 2 bases and 4 bases, there was a span of 5 bases. Germline loops: CDR1 SEHNR, CDR2 FQNEAQ (reference sequence). The CDR3 totals 13 residues. The CDR3 loop is CASSLTVTGELFF. The DNA of the CDR3 is TGTGCCAGCAGCTTAACAGTCACCGGGGAGCTGTTTTTT.

This chain links TRBV29-1 with TRBJ2-1, with TRBD2 identical over 7 bases. The trim removed 1 base at V and 6 bases at J, leaving 9 bases unmatched. Germline V gene lookup returns CDR1 SQVTM and CDR2 ANQGSEA. The CDR3 consists of 15 residues. CDR3: CSVEGGGRSLNEQFF. DNA of the CDR3: TGCAGCGTTGAAGGGGGGGGTCGCTCCCTCAATGAGCAGTTCTTC.

V gene TRBV6-6 combines with J gene TRBJ1-5, with 9 bases fitting TRBD1. This CDR3 is built from 14 residues. CDR1 and CDR2 from the germline V gene are MNHNY and SVGAGI (reference sequence). V was pared by 11 bases and J by 4 bases, with 9 bases of the junction left unmatched. The chain's CDR3 is CAGWEGQGNQPQHF. CDR3 nucleotide sequence: TGTGCCGGTTGGGAGGGACAGGGTAATCAGCCCCAGCATTTT.

A remark on this clone: The identical CDR3 is also encoded by other nucleotide sequences in the sample. The J gene is TRBJ1-5, the V gene TRBV19, with unresolved D. Per germline, CDR1 LNHDA and CDR2 SQIVND (reference sequence). The CDR3 runs 16 residues. Trimming stripped 0 bases from V and 2 bases from J, with 11 bases between. This CDR3 is CASSIDTGEGNQPQHF. As DNA, the CDR3 is TGTGCCAGTAGTATAGATACGGGTGAGGGCAATCAGCCCCAGCATTTT. The whole variable domain, filled in from reference TRBV19 and TRBJ1-5, reads DGGITQSPKYLFRKEGQNVTLSCEQNLNHDAMYWYRQDPGQGLRLIYYSQIVNDFQKGDIAEGYSVSREKKESFPLTVTSAQKNPTAFYLCASSIDTGEGNQPQHFGDGTRLSIL.

In regard to this clone: In the same sample, other DNA sequences code for this CDR3. J is TRBJ2-3 and V is TRBV27; D might be TRBD2 (6 bases). CDR3 length equals 14 residues. The ends were cut back, 1 base at V and 1 base at J, with 6 bases in the middle. The V gene's germline CDR1 is MNHEY and CDR2 SMNVEV (reference sequence). Here the CDR3 reads CASSLWGGTDTQYF. As DNA, the CDR3 is TGTGCCAGCAGTTTATGGGGGGGCACAGATACGCAGTATTTT.

The gene calls are TRBV18 and TRBJ1-5, with D unclear. Trimming left V 6 bases short and J 5 bases short, with 8 bases between. CDR1 KGHSH and CDR2 LQKENI come from the germline V gene. This CDR3 spans 12 amino acids. CDR3 coding DNA: TGTGCCAGCTCCCTACCACATCAGCCCCAGCATTTT. Protein: CASSLPHQPQHF.

The chain uses TRBV9 and TRBJ2-1; 7 bases fit TRBD2. This CDR3 has 15 amino acids. J was trimmed by 2 bases and V by 1 base; bases with no gene match: 3. The germline CDR1 and CDR2 sequences are SGDLS and YYNGEE. The CDR3 spells CASSVSGETYNEQFF. CDR3 coding DNA: TGTGCCAGCAGCGTAAGCGGGGAGACCTACAATGAGCAGTTCTTC.

This chain's CDR3 is CASSQTGGTEAFF. In DNA, the CDR3 is TGTGCCAGCAGCCAAACAGGGGGCACTGAAGCTTTCTTT. V usage is TRBV11-2 and J usage is TRBJ1-1; 8 nucleotides agree with TRBD1. Germline loops: CDR1 SGHAT, CDR2 FQNNGV. The CDR3 covers 13 residues. After removal of 5 bases from V and 4 bases from J, the junction contained 3 bases not matched to a gene. Supplemented by reference TRBV11-2 and TRBJ1-1, the full variable domain reads EAGVAQSPRYKIIEKRQSVAFWCNPISGHATLYWYQQILGQGPKLLIQFQNNGVVDDSQLPKDRFSAERLKGVDSTLKIQPAKLEDSAVYLCASSQTGGTEAFFGQGTRLTVV.

The V and J genes are TRBV4-1 and TRBJ1-2, with a weak D call TRBD1 (5 bases). V lost 5 bases to trimming and J lost 4 bases, with 11 bases between them. Germline lookup yields CDR1 MGHRA and CDR2 YSYEKL. The CDR3 contains 13 residues. CDR3 in DNA: TGCGCCAGCAGCGAAATCGGGGGCTATGGCTACACCTTC. Protein product: CASSEIGGYGYTF.

A note on this clone: The sample contains more than one DNA sequence encoding this CDR3. V gene TRBV11-2 combines with J gene TRBJ2-3; no definite D call. In germline, CDR1 is SGHAT, CDR2 FQNNGV. V shed 5 bases and J shed 3 bases, with 3 bases lying between them. The CDR3 contains 11 residues. The CDR3 DNA follows: TGTGCCAGCAGCCGAACAGATACGCAGTATTTT. Translating it yields CASSRTDTQYF.

This clone was observed a few times. The chain is built from TRBV2 and TRBJ1-5; D remains unclear. V shed 9 bases and J shed 6 bases, with 6 bases lying between them. Germline CDR1 and CDR2: SNHLY and FYNNEI. The CDR3 runs 10 residues. CDR3 nucleotide sequence: TGTGCCAGTGGGAGTCAGCCCCAGCATTTT. Encoded protein: CASGSQPQHF. Supplemented by reference TRBV2 and TRBJ1-5, the full variable domain reads EPEVTQTPSHQVTQMGQEVILRCVPISNHLYFYWYRQILGQKVEFLVSFYNNEISEKSEIFDDQFSVERPDGSNFTLKIRSTKLEDSAMYFCASGSQPQHFGDGTRLSIL.

The V and J genes are TRBV5-4 and TRBJ1-2; D is ambiguous. The CDR3 has 13 residues. Germline CDR1 and CDR2: SGHNT and YYREEE (reference sequence). Trimming took 3 bases from V and 0 from J, leaving 6 bases between them. CDR3 bases: TGTGCCAGCAGCTCGGTGGCTAACTATGGCTACACCTTC. Translating it yields CASSSVANYGYTF.

This clone appeared a single time. The rearrangement links TRBV6-5 to TRBJ2-2; D unresolved. The V end lost 5 bases, the J end lost 1 base, and 8 bases lay between the germline ends. The CDR3 has 14 residues. The germline CDR1 and CDR2 sequences are MNHEY and SVGAGI. CDR3 DNA: TGTGCCAGCAGTGCCAACCAGAACACCGGGGAGCTGTTTTTT. The encoded protein is CASSANQNTGELFF.

Remarks on this clone: Other nucleotide sequences from this sample produce the same CDR3. The chain uses TRBV29-1 and TRBJ2-5; tentatively, D is TRBD1 (6 bases). CDR1 is SQVTM, CDR2 ANQGSEA, per germline. The V and J ends lost 6 bases and 1 base respectively, with 12 bases between them. This CDR3 has 13 amino acids. The CDR3: CSVETGLQETQYF. DNA of the CDR3: TGCAGCGTAGAGACAGGCCTCCAAGAGACCCAGTACTTC. Together with reference TRBV29-1 and TRBJ2-5, the CDR3 gives the full variable domain: SAVISQKPSRDICQRGTSLTIQCQVDSQVTMMFWYRQQPGQSLTLIATANQGSEATYESGFVIDKFPISRPNLTFSTLTVSNMSPEDSSIYLCSVETGLQETQYFGPGTRLLVL.

The rearrangement joins TRBV9 to TRBJ1-4, with 8 bases identical to TRBD1. CDR1 is SGDLS and CDR2 is YYNGEE in the germline V gene. Trimming cost V 1 base and J 7 bases; bases outside gene matches: 6. The CDR3 consists of 15 residues. Written as DNA, the CDR3 is TGTGCCAGCAGCGTATCAGGGGGCGTGGGTGAAAAACTGTTTTTT. Translating it yields CASSVSGGVGEKLFF.

The rearrangement uses TRBV9 and TRBJ2-7, with 7 bases aligning to TRBD2. Germline V lookup: CDR1 SGDLS, CDR2 YYNGEE. This CDR3 contains 15 residues. Trimming at V came to 0 bases and at J to 3 bases, leaving 6 bases not matched to a gene. In DNA form, the CDR3 reads TGTGCCAGCAGCGTAGCCTCGGGACTATACTACGAGCAGTACTTC. Its protein is CASSVASGLYYEQYF.

The chain joins TRBV6-5 to TRBJ1-4, with D possibly TRBD1 on 6 matching bases. V gave up 8 bases and J gave up 7 bases, with 17 bases separating them. The CDR3 is made up of 14 amino acids. Germline V gives CDR1 MNHEY, CDR2 SVGAGI. The CDR3: CASSWGLVSEKLFF. The CDR3 DNA sequence: TGTGCCAGCTCATGGGGGCTTGTCAGTGAAAAACTGTTTTTT.

For this clone: The sample contains more than one DNA sequence encoding this CDR3. The rearrangement uses TRBV7-9 and TRBJ1-3; D is unresolved. The CDR3 runs to 13 residues. The germline V gene encodes CDR1 SEHNR and CDR2 FQNEAQ (reference sequence). The V end lost 1 base, the J end lost 4 bases, and 5 bases lay between the germline ends. The CDR3 is CASSLVAGNTIYF. The CDR3 nucleotides are TGTGCCAGCAGCTTAGTGGCCGGAAACACCATATATTTT.

The genes are TRBV5-4 and TRBJ2-7; a weak D match, TRBD2 (6 bases). The CDR3 totals 13 residues. Trimming stripped 2 bases from V and 6 bases from J, with 12 bases between. Per germline, CDR1 SGHNT and CDR2 YYREEE (reference sequence). In DNA form, the CDR3 reads TGTGCCAGCAGCTTTCAGGGAGGTGGCGAGCAGTACTTC. Encoded protein: CASSFQGGGEQYF.

Concerning this clone itself: Other DNA sequences in the same sample also yield this CDR3. This chain joins TRBV27 and TRBJ2-3; TRBD2 matches 7 bases. Germline assignment: CDR1 MNHEY and CDR2 SMNVEV (reference sequence). The CDR3 contains 15 residues. After removal of 0 bases from V and 1 base from J, the junction contained 1 base not matched to a gene. CDR3 amino acids: CASSLSTSGTDTQYF. CDR3 bases: TGTGCCAGCAGTTTATCTACTAGCGGCACAGATACGCAGTATTTT.

The chain links TRBV6-5 to TRBJ1-1; TRBD1 might be the D (5 bases). Looked up from germline, CDR1 is MNHEY and CDR2 is SVGAGI. There are 14 residues in the CDR3. Trimming cost V 4 bases and J 1 base, with 10 bases left between them. The CDR3 protein is CASSSFGQNTEAFF. The DNA for the CDR3 is TGTGCCAGCAGTTCCTTCGGACAGAACACTGAAGCTTTCTTT.

The chain employs TRBV6-6 and TRBJ1-1; D might be TRBD1 (6 bases). Trimming took 0 bases from V and 1 from J, leaving 12 bases between them. The germline gives CDR1 MNHNY, CDR2 SVGAGI (reference sequence). The CDR3 totals 16 residues. DNA of the CDR3: TGTGCCAGCAGTTACTCGGTACAGGGACCGAACACTGAAGCTTTCTTT. This translates into CASSYSVQGPNTEAFF.

Written as DNA, the CDR3 is TGTGCCAGCAGCTCCGGGACAGGGTTAGACACGCAGTATTTT. Protein product: CASSSGTGLDTQYF. The J gene is TRBJ2-3, the V gene TRBV2, with 9 bases lining up with TRBD1. Germline V CDR1 and CDR2: SNHLY, FYNNEI. This CDR3 contains 14 residues. The V gene end was trimmed by 6 bases and the J gene end by 9 bases; junction bases not matched to a gene: 10.

The gene calls are TRBV4-1 and TRBJ1-2; tentatively, D is TRBD1 (5 bases). Trimming took 1 base from V and 2 from J, leaving 8 bases between them. Germline CDR1 MGHRA, CDR2 YSYEKL. This CDR3 has 14 residues. The CDR3 nucleotides are TGCGCCAGCAGCCAAGTAGGGGAAAACTATGGCTACACCTTC. Residues: CASSQVGENYGYTF.